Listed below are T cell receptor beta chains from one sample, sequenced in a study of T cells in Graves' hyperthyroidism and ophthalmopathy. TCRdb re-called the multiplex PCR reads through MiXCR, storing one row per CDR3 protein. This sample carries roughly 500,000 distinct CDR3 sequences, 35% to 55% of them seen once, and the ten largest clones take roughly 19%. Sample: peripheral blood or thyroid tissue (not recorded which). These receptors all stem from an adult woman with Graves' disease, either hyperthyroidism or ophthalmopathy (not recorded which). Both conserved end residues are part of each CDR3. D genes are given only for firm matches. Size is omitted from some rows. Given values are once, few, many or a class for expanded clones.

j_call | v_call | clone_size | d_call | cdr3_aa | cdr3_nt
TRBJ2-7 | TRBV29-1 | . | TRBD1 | CSALIRQGWYF | TGCAGCGCTCTTATAAGACAGGGATGGTACTTC
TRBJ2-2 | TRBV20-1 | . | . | CSVPGAPGELFF | TGCAGTGTACCGGGAGCGCCCGGGGAGCTGTTTTTT
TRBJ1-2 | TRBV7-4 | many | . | CASSPAPLLDYGYTF | TGTGCCAGCAGCCCGGCCCCTCTCCTGGACTATGGCTACACCTTC
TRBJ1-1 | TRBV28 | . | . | CASSLWGRANTEAFF | TGTGCCAGCAGTTTATGGGGCCGAGCGAACACTGAAGCTTTCTTT
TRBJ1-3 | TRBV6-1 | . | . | CASSIQGSGNTIYF | TGTGCCAGCAGTATACAGGGATCTGGAAACACCATATATTTT
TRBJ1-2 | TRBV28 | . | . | CASSQRTDGYTF | TGTGCCAGCAGCCAGCGGACGGACGGCTACACCTTC
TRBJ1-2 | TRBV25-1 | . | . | CACSAQGGNYGYTF | TGTGCCTGCAGTGCGCAGGGTGGCAACTATGGCTACACCTTC
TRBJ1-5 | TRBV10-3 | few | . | CAIRDDTSNQPQHF | TGTGCCATCCGGGACGACACCTCTAATCAGCCCCAGCATTTT
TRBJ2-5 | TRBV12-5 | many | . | CAGRQYWGTQYF | TGTGCTGGGAGACAGTACTGGGGGACCCAGTACTTC
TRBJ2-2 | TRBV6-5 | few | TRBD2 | CASSGLAGGPYTGELFF | TGTGCCAGCAGTGGACTAGCGGGAGGGCCTTACACCGGGGAGCTGTTTTTT
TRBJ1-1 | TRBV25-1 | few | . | CASSEYWVHEAFF | TGTGCCAGCAGTGAATATTGGGTACATGAGGCTTTCTTT
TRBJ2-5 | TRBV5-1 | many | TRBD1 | CASSLAGTGGPETQYF | TGCGCCAGCAGCTTGGCCGGGACAGGGGGCCCAGAGACCCAGTACTTC
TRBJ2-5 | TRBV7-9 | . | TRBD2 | CASSNREEGMMETQYF | TGTGCCAGCAGCAACCGGGAGGAGGGGATGATGGAGACCCAGTACTTC
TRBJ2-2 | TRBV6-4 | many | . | CASSDGTDTGELFF | TGTGCCAGCAGTGACGGGACTGACACCGGGGAGCTGTTTTTT
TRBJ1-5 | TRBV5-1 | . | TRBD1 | CASSSTGTDDQPQHF | TGCGCCAGCAGCTCAACCGGGACAGACGATCAGCCCCAGCATTTT
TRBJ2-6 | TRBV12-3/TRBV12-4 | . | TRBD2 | CASSASGPGANVLTF | TGTGCCAGCAGTGCTAGCGGTCCGGGGGCCAACGTCCTGACTTTC
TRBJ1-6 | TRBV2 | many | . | CASSGIRSPLHF | TGTGCTAGCAGTGGGATTCGATCACCCCTCCACTTT
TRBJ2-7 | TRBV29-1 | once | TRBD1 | CSGQGVSEQYF | TGCAGCGGACAGGGGGTTAGCGAGCAGTACTTC
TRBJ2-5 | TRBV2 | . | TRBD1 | CASNPGQGRETQYF | TGTGCCAGCAACCCGGGACAGGGGCGAGAGACCCAGTACTTC
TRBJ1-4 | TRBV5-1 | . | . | CASSWGGLFF | TGCGCCAGCAGCTGGGGTGGACTGTTTTTT
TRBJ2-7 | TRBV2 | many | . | CASTLAGRRVGSYEQYF | TGTGCCAGTACACTCGCGGGGAGGAGGGTAGGATCCTACGAGCAGTACTTC
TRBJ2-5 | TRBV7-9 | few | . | CARSFTLRGLETQYF | TGTGCCCGCAGCTTCACCCTGCGGGGGCTGGAGACCCAGTACTTC
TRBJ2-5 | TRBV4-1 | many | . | CASSQVLLAGETQYF | TGCGCCAGCAGCCAAGTTCTGCTGGCAGGGGAGACCCAGTACTTC
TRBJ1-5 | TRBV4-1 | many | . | CASSQDWGRGNQPQHF | TGCGCCAGCAGCCAAGATTGGGGCAGGGGTAATCAGCCCCAGCATTTT
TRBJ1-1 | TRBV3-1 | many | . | CASSQITGSRFTEAFF | TGTGCCAGCAGCCAAATAACAGGGAGTCGATTCACTGAAGCTTTCTTT
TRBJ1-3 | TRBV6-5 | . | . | CASSGPARLTGNTIYF | TGTGCCAGCTCGGGACCGGCCCGCCTCACTGGAAACACCATATATTTT
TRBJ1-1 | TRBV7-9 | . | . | CASSRRGFGTEAFF | TGTGCCAGCAGCCGCAGGGGCTTCGGGACTGAAGCTTTCTTT
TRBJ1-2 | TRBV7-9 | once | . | CASSPPGLQGYTF | TGTGCCAGCAGTCCGCCGGGTTTGCAAGGCTACACCTTC
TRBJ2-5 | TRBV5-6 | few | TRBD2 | CASSAYGTSGRGETQYF | TGTGCCAGCAGCGCCTACGGGACTAGCGGGAGAGGGGAGACCCAGTACTTC
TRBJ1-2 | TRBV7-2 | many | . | CASSLDGYRYTF | TGTGCCAGCAGCTTAGATGGGTATCGCTACACCTTC
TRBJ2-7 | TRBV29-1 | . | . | CSAGPGSSYEQYF | TGCAGCGCGGGGCCGGGCTCATCCTACGAGCAGTACTTC
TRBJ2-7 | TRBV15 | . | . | CATSREGPGSLYEQYF | TGTGCCACCAGCAGAGAGGGGCCAGGGAGTCTCTACGAGCAGTACTTC
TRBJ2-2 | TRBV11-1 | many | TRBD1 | CASMAGGNTGELFF | TGTGCCAGCATGGCAGGGGGGAACACCGGGGAGCTGTTTTTT
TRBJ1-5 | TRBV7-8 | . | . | CASSLKPSYQPQHF | TGTGCCAGCAGCTTGAAGCCCTCCTATCAGCCCCAGCATTTT
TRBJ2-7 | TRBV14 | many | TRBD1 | CASSEQGSPSYEQYF | TGTGCCAGCAGCGAACAGGGGAGCCCCTCCTACGAGCAGTACTTC
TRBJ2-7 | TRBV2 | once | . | CASSELGKDMTYEQYF | TGTGCCAGCAGTGAACTAGGCAAGGATATGACCTACGAGCAGTACTTC
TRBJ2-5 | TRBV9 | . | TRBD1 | CASSATGEETQYF | TGTGCCAGCAGCGCTACAGGGGAAGAGACCCAGTACTTC
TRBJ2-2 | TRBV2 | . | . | CASTRTLNTGELFF | TGTGCCAGCACGAGGACCTTAAACACCGGGGAGCTGTTTTTT
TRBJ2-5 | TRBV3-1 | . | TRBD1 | CASREQGAQYF | TGTGCCAGCAGGGAACAGGGGGCCCAGTACTTC
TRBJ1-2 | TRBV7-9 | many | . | CASSPPGQDGYTF | TGTGCCAGCAGCCCCCCAGGTCAGGATGGCTACACCTTC
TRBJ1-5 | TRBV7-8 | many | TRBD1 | CASSPTGEWDNQPQHF | TGTGCCAGCAGCCCGACAGGGGAGTGGGACAATCAGCCCCAGCATTTT
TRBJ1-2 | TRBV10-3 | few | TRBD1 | CAIRKTGSDGYTF | TGTGCCATCAGGAAGACAGGGTCTGATGGCTACACCTTC
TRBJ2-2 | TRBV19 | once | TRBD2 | CASSMGLAGTNTGELFF | TGTGCCAGTAGTATGGGACTAGCGGGAACGAACACCGGGGAGCTGTTTTTT
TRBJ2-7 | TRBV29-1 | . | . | CSVEDLLTYEQYF | TGCAGCGTTGAAGATCTACTGACTTACGAGCAGTACTTC